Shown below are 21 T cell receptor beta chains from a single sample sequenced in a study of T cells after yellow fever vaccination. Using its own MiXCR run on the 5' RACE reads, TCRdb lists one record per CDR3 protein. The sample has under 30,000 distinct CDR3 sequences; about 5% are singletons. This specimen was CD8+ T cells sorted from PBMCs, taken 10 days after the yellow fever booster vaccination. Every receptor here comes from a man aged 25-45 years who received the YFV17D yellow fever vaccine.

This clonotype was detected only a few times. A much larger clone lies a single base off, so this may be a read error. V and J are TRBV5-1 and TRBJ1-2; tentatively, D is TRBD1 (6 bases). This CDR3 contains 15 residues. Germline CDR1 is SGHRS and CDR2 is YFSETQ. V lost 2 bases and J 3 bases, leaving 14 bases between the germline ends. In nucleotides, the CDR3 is TGCGCCAGCAGCTTATCGGGGGCGGCCGACTATGGCTACACCTTC. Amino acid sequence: CASSLSGAADYGYTF. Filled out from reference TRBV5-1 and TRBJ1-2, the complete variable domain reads KAGVTQTPRYLIKTRGQQVTLSCSPISGHRSVSWYQQTPGQGLQFLFEYFSETQRNKGNFPGRFSGRQFSNSRSEMNVSTLELGDSALYLCASSLSGAADYGYTFGSGTRLTVV.

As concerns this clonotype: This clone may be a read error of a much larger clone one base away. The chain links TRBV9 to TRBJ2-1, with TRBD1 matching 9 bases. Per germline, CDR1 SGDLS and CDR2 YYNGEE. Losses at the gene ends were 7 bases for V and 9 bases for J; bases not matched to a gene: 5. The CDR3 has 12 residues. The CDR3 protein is CASGATGGEQFF. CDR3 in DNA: TGTGCCAGCGGCGCGACAGGGGGTGAGCAGTTCTTC.

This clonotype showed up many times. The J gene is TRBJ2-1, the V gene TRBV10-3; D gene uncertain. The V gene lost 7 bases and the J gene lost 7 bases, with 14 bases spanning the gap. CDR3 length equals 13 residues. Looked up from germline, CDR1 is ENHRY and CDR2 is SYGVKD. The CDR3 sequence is CAIKPRSVNEQFF. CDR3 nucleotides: TGTGCCATCAAACCCCGGAGTGTGAATGAGCAGTTCTTC.

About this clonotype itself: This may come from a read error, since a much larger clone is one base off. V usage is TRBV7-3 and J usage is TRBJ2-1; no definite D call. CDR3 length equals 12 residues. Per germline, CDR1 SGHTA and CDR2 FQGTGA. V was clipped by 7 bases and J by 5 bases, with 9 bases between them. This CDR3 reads CASIDGNNEQFF. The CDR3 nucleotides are TGTGCCAGCATCGACGGAAACAATGAGCAGTTCTTC.

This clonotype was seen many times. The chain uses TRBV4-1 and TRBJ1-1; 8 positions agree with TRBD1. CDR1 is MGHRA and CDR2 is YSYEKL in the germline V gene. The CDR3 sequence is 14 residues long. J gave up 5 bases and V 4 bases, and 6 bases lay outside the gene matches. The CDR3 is CASSRSTGGTEAFF. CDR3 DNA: TGCGCCAGCAGCCGATCCACAGGGGGGACTGAAGCTTTCTTT.

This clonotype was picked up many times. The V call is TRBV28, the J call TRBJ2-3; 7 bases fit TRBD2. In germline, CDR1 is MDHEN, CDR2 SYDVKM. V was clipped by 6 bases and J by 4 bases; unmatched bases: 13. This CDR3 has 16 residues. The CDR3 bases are TGTGCCAGCAGGGCAGGATTGGGGGGGAGTCCAGATACGCAGTATTTT. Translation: CASRAGLGGSPDTQYF.

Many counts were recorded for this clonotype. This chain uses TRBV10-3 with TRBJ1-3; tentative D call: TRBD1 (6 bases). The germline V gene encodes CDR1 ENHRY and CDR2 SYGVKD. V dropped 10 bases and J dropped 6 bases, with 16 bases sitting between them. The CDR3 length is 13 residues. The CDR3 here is CATHKQGENTIYF. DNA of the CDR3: TGTGCCACACACAAACAGGGTGAAAACACCATATATTTT.

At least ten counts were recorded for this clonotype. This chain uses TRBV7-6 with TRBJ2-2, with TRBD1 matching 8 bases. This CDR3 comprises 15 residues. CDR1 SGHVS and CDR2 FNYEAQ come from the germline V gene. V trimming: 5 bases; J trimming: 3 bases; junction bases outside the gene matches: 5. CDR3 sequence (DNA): TGTGCCAGCAGCCCCCGGGACAGGTACACCGGGGAGCTGTTTTTT. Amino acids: CASSPRDRYTGELFF.

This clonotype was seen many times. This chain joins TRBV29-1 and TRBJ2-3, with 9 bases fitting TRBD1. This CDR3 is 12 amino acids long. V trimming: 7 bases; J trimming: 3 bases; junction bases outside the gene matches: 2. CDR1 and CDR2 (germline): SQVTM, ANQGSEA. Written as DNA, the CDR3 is TGCAGCGCGACAGGGGGGACAGATACGCAGTATTTT. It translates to CSATGGTDTQYF.

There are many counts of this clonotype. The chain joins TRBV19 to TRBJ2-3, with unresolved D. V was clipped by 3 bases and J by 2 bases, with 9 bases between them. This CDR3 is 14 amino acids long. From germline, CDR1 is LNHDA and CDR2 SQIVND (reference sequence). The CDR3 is CASSIGPDTDTQYF. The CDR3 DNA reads TGTGCCAGTAGTATCGGACCCGACACAGATACGCAGTATTTT.

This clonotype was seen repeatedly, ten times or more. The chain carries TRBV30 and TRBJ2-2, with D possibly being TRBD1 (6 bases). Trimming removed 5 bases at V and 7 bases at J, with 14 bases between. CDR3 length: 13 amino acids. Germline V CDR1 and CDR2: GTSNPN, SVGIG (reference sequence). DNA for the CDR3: TGTGCCTGGGGCAGGGGTGGTGGCGGGGAGCTGTTTTTT. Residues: CAWGRGGGGELFF.

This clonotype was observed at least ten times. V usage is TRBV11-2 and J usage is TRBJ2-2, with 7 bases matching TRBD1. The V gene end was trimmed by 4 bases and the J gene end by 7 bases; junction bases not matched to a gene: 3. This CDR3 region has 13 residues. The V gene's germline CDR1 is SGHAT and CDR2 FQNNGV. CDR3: CASSSQGIGELFF. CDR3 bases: TGTGCCAGCAGCTCACAGGGGATCGGGGAGCTGTTTTTT.

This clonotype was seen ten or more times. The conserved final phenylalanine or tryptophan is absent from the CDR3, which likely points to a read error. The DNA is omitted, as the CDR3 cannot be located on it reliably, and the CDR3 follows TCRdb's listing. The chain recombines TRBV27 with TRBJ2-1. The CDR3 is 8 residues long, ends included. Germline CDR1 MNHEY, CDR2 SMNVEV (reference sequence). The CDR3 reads CASSQKRS.

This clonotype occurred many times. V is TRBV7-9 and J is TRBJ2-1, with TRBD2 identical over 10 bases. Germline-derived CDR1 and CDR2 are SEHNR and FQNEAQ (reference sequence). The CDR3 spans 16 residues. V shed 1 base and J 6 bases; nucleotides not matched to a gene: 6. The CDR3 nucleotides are TGTGCCAGCAGCTTAGTGATGTTAGCGGGGGGCAATGAGCAGTTCTTC. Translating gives CASSLVMLAGGNEQFF.

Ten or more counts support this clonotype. This CDR3 reads CASSPGQLGYTF. In DNA, the CDR3 is TGTGCCAGCAGTCCAGGACAGTTGGGCTACACCTTC. The J gene is TRBJ1-2, the V gene TRBV12-3 or TRBV12-4; D possibly corresponds to TRBD1 (6 bases). The V gene lost 5 bases and the J gene lost 8 bases, with 12 bases spanning the gap. The CDR3 sequence is 12 residues long.

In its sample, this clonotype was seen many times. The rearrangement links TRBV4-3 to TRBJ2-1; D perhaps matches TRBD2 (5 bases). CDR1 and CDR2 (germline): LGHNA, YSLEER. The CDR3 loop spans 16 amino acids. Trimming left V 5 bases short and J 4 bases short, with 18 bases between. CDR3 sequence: CASSESGGDAYNEQFF. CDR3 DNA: TGCGCCAGCAGCGAAAGCGGCGGAGACGCTTACAATGAGCAGTTCTTC.

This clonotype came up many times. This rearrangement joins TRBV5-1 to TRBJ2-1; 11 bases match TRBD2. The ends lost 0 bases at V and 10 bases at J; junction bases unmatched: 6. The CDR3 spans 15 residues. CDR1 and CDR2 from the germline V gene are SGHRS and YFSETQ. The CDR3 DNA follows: TGCGCCAGCAGCTTGGAGACTAGCGGGACTGGAGAGCAGTTCTTC. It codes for CASSLETSGTGEQFF.

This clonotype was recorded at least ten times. In DNA form, the CDR3 reads TGTGCCAGCAGCCCTGCGGGATCCGGGGCCAACGTCCTGACTTTC. It yields the protein CASSPAGSGANVLTF. The chain links TRBV7-6 to TRBJ2-6; possibly TRBD2 for D (6 bases). The CDR3 has 15 amino acids. Germline assignment: CDR1 SGHVS and CDR2 FNYEAQ. V was clipped by 5 bases and J by 4 bases, with 12 bases between them.

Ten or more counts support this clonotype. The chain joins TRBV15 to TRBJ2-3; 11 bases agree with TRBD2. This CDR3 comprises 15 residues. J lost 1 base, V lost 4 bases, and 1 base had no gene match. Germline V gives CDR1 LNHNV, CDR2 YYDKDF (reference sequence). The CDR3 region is CATSTTSGGTDTQYF. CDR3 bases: TGTGCCACCAGCACGACTAGCGGGGGCACAGATACGCAGTATTTT.

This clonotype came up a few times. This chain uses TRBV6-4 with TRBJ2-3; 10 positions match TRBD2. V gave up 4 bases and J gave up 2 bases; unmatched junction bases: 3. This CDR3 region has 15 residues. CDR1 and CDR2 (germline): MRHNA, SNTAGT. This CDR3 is CASSAGLAATDTQYF. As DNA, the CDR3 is TGTGCCAGCAGTGCCGGACTAGCGGCCACAGATACGCAGTATTTT.

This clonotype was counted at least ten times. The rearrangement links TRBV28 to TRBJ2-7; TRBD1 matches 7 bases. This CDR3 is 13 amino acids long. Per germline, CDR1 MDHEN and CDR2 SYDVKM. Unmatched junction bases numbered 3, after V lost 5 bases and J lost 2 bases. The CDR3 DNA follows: TGTGCCAGCAGTGGGACAGCCCCCTACGAGCAGTACTTC. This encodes CASSGTAPYEQYF.